This T cell receptor beta chain was profiled in a study of cytomegalovirus exposure and HLA in healthy donors. Note on this clone: Its antigen remains unidentified.

Study-wide points: The study recorded more than 150 TCR beta chains that were cytomegalovirus-associated. A later analysis revealed that TCR association rates differed between HLA loci, peaking at DRB1 and bottoming out at HLA-C.

Use of 60 Vbeta and 13 Jbeta primers characterized the PCR. Profiling relied on immunoSEQ multiplex PCR, and the TCRdb table lists in-frame clones only, not all of them. The table lists 150,000 to 180,000 clones, 74% of them singletons, with around 1.9% in the top ten. This CDR3 has 14 amino acids. The V end lost 5 bases, the J end lost 1 base, and 11 bases lay between the germline ends. The germline V gene encodes CDR1 SGHTA and CDR2 FQGNSA. The TCR sequence derives from a man aged 30 to 39 in good health and CMV-seronegative. Sequences were obtained from PBMCs. The rearrangement links TRBV7-2 to TRBJ2-5; possible D gene TRBD2, 6 bases. CDR3 sequence reads: CASSARELQETQYF. CDR3 DNA sequence: TGTGCCAGCAGCGCCCGGGAGCTCCAAGAGACCCAGTACTTC.